This T cell receptor beta chain derives from a study of CD8+ T cells in alopecia areata. As to this clone: Its cognate antigen is unknown.

Extraction of RNA preceded its reverse transcription into cDNA, which served as the sequencing template. Only in-frame clones appear in the TCRdb table, and some are missing; sequencing was by immunoSEQ multiplex PCR. The table lists about 210,000 clones, more than 45% of them singletons, with 1.5% to 2% in the top ten. Findings and caveats of the study: Tofacitinib delivered significant drops in scalp clonality and in expanded CD8+ clones among the top 100.

Treatment noted: oral pan-JAK inhibitor, 5-10 mg twice daily. Lesional scalp punch biopsies and peripheral blood came from alopecia areata patients. The germline gives CDR1 SGHRS, CDR2 YFSETQ. V was clipped by 4 bases and J by 6 bases, with 17 bases between them. The CDR3 contains 14 residues. This chain links TRBV5-1 with TRBJ2-7; D may correspond to TRBD1 or TRBD2 (5 bases each). The TCR sequence derives from a human donor with alopecia areata. Specimen: CD4+ T cells sorted from blood, collected at week 4, from a patient treated with tofacitinib. This chain's CDR3 is CASSPGTDKLEQYF. The CDR3 DNA follows: TGCGCCAGCAGCCCCGGGACGGATAAACTCGAGCAGTACTTC.